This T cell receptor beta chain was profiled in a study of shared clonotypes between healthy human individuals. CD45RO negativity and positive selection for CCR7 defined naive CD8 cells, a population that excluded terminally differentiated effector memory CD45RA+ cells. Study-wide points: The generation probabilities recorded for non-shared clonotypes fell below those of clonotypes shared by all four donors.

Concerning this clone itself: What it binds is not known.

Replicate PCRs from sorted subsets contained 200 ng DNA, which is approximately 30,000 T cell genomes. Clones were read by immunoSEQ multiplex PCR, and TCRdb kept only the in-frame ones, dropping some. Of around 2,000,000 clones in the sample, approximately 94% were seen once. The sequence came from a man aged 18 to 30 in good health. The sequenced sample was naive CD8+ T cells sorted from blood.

This CDR3 reads CASSPTTFGTTLPYEQYF. As DNA, the CDR3 is TGTGCCAGCAGCCCCACGACCTTCGGGACAACCTTGCCCTACGAGCAGTACTTC. The V call is TRBV11-2, the J call TRBJ2-7, with D possibly being TRBD1 (6 bases). Trimming shortened V by 5 bases and J by 2 bases, and 25 bases separated the two germline ends. Germline CDR1 and CDR2: SGHAT and FQNNGV. The CDR3 spans 18 residues.